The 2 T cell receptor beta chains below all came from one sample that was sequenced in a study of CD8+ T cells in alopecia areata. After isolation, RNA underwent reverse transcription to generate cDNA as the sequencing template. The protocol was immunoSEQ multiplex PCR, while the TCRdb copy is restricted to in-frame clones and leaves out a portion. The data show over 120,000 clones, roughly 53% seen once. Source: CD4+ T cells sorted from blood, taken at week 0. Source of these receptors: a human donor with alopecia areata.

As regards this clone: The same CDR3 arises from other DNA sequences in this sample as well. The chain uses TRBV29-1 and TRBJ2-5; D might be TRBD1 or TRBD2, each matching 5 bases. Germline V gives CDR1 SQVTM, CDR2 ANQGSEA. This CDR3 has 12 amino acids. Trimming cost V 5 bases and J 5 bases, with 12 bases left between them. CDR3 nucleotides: TGCAGCGTTCGGGGCCCGGGGGAGACCCAGTACTTC. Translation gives CSVRGPGETQYF. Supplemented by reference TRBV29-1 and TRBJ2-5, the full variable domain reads SAVISQKPSRDICQRGTSLTIQCQVDSQVTMMFWYRQQPGQSLTLIATANQGSEATYESGFVIDKFPISRPNLTFSTLTVSNMSPEDSSIYLCSVRGPGETQYFGPGTRLLVL.

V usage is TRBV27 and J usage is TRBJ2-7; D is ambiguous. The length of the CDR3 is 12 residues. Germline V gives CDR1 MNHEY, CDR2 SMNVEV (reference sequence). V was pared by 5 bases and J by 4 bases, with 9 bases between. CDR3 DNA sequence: TGTGCCAGCAGTCGGCAGCCTTACGAGCAGTACTTC. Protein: CASSRQPYEQYF.